This paragraph reports one T cell receptor (beta chain). These data come from a study of blood T cell repertoires in COVID-19. Turning to the study itself: COVID-19 samples from acute and convalescent phases originated in the United States, Italy and Spain. T cells, B-cell-depleted T cells, or PBMCs provided the cDNA or gDNA that served as material.

This CDR3 contains 12 residues. Germline loops: CDR1 SGHNT, CDR2 YYREEE (reference sequence). Trimming cost V 4 bases and J 5 bases; bases outside gene matches: 3. In the original processing: Reference gene primer amplification gave estimated nucleated cell counts. The repertoire was sequenced with immunoSEQ multiplex PCR; TCRdb's copy has only in-frame clones and lacks some. V and J calls plus clone size are reproduced from that table; the DNA served to infer D and trimming. The sample has some 49,000 clones, 80% to 95% seen once; the top ten hold around 6.9%. Sequenced input: peripheral blood. The receptor was derived from a man between 50 and 59 years old with active COVID-19. The V gene is TRBV5-4, the J gene TRBJ2-7; 7 bases line up with TRBD1. CDR3 bases: TGTGCCAGCAGCCCTGACAGGGACGAGCAGTACTTC. This gives the protein CASSPDRDEQYF.